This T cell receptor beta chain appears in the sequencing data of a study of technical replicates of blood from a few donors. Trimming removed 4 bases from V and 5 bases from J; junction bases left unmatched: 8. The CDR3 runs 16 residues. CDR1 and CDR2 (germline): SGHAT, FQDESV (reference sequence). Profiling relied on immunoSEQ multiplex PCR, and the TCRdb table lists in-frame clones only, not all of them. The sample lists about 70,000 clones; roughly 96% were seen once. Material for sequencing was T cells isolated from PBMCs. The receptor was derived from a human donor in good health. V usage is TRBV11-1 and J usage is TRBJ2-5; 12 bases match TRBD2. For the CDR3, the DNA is TGTGCCAGCAGCTACTCTAGGACTAGCGGGGCGGAGACCCAGTACTTC. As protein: CASSYSRTSGAETQYF. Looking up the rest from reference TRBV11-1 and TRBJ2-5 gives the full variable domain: EAEVAQSPRYKITEKSQAVAFWCDPISGHATLYWYRQILGQGPELLVQFQDESVVDDSQLPKDRFSAERLKGVDSTLKIQPAELGDSAMYLCASSYSRTSGAETQYFGPGTRLLVL.